This TCR beta chain was obtained from a study of blood T cell repertoires in COVID-19. Profiling relied on immunoSEQ multiplex PCR, and the TCRdb table lists in-frame clones only, not all of them. The profile shows around 75,000 clones, approximately 80% of them singletons. The V end was cut by 7 bases, the J end by 1 base, with 10 bases between. The CDR3 extends over 13 amino acids. The germline gives CDR1 LNHDA, CDR2 SQIVND (reference sequence). The sequence was collected from a man aged 50-59 years with COVID-19, enrolled during active disease. V is TRBV19 and J is TRBJ1-1; D gene unclear. Sequencing input: peripheral blood. Here the CDR3 reads CASTQNRNTEAFF. CDR3 nucleotides: TGTGCCAGTACACAGAACAGGAACACTGAAGCTTTCTTT.